The 8 T cell receptor beta chains listed next were all sequenced from one sample in a study of blood T cell repertoires in COVID-19. Libraries were prepared by immunoSEQ multiplex PCR; TCRdb keeps only in-frame clonotypes and omits some of them. This repertoire shows 200,000 or so clones, almost 85% found once; its top ten account for 5.1%. Sequenced: peripheral blood. The receptors come from a woman in her seventies with active or convalescent COVID-19.

This chain uses TRBV12-5 with TRBJ2-7, with a tentative D call TRBD2 (6 bases). Looked up from germline, CDR1 is LGHNT and CDR2 is FRNRAP. This CDR3 spans 15 amino acids. Deletions cut 3 bases from V and 9 bases from J, with 21 bases between. CDR3 sequence (DNA): TGTGCTAGTGGTTTACCCACCCTAGCGCCCCCGAGGCAGTACTTC. Its translation is CASGLPTLAPPRQYF.

The J gene is TRBJ2-1, the V gene TRBV28, with TRBD1 matching 8 bases. Germline V gives CDR1 MDHEN, CDR2 SYDVKM. The length of the CDR3 is 16 residues. Germline trimming cut 2 bases from V and 9 bases from J; bases unmatched to any gene: 12. The CDR3 nucleotides read TGTGCCAGCAGTTTACGATCAGGGGGCGCTAGGCTTGAGCAGTTCTTC. Protein: CASSLRSGGARLEQFF.

The chain recombines TRBV28 with TRBJ1-1; perhaps TRBD1 as D (6 bases). The CDR3 length is 15 residues. V dropped 4 bases and J dropped 4 bases, with 16 bases sitting between them. Germline V gene lookup returns CDR1 MDHEN and CDR2 SYDVKM. CDR3: CASSWTDRVGTEAFF. The CDR3 bases are TGTGCCAGCAGTTGGACGGACAGAGTCGGCACTGAAGCTTTCTTT.

The chain links TRBV7-9 to TRBJ2-3; 12 bases line up with TRBD2. The CDR3 runs to 17 residues. The germline CDR1 and CDR2 sequences are SEHNR and FQNEAQ (reference sequence). Germline trimming cut 2 bases from V and 2 bases from J; bases unmatched to any gene: 5. This CDR3 reads CASSLLAGGEYTDTQYF. In DNA form, the CDR3 reads TGTGCCAGCAGCTTACTAGCGGGAGGGGAGTACACAGATACGCAGTATTTT.

This clone has just a few counts. As DNA, the CDR3 is TGTGCCAGTAGTAGTGGGACAGTTGAAGCTTTCTTT. The encoded protein is CASSSGTVEAFF. This sequence joins TRBV19 and TRBJ1-1, with 7 bases matching TRBD1. Germline CDR1 reads LNHDA; CDR2 reads SQIVND (reference sequence). Germline trimming cut 4 bases from V and 7 bases from J; bases unmatched to any gene: 3. The CDR3 is 12 amino acids.

This clone was seen a handful of times. This chain connects TRBV3-1 (or the pseudogene TRBV3-2) to TRBJ2-1; D unresolved. Trimming stripped 7 bases from V and 4 bases from J, with 5 bases between. The CDR3 is 11 amino acids. Germline CDR1 reads LGHDT; CDR2 reads YNNKEL (reference sequence). The CDR3 region is CASKAYNEQFF. As DNA, the CDR3 is TGTGCCAGCAAAGCATACAATGAGCAGTTCTTC.

V is TRBV25-1 and J is TRBJ2-3, with TRBD2 identical over 8 bases. V lost 2 bases and J lost 6; bases outside the gene matches: 10. Germline CDR1 is MGHDK and CDR2 is SYGVNS. This CDR3 is built from 16 residues. CDR3 coding DNA: TGTGCCAGCAGTGAACTAGCGGGCCCCTCCCCCGATACGCAGTATTTT. As protein: CASSELAGPSPDTQYF.

The V gene is TRBV11-2, the J gene TRBJ2-7; maybe TRBD1 (6 bases). The CDR3 runs 13 residues. V was cut by 5 bases and J by 9 bases, with 17 bases left in between. Germline assignment: CDR1 SGHAT and CDR2 FQNNGV. CDR3 coding DNA: TGTGCCAGCAGCGCCCGACAGGAAAGTAGGCAGTACTTC. Amino acids: CASSARQESRQYF. Looking up the rest from reference TRBV11-2 and TRBJ2-7 gives the full variable domain: EAGVAQSPRYKIIEKRQSVAFWCNPISGHATLYWYQQILGQGPKLLIQFQNNGVVDDSQLPKDRFSAERLKGVDSTLKIQPAKLEDSAVYLCASSARQESRQYFGPGTRLTVT.